Following are 8 T cell receptor beta chains from one sample sequenced in a study of human T cells and chemical hapten exposure. TCRdb reanalysed the RACE reads using MiXCR and keeps one entry per CDR3 protein. The repertoire includes tens of thousands of distinct CDR3 sequences, about 8.5% of them detected once, and 3% to 4.5% sits in the top ten. Documented time point: patch test 2, 6 weeks after DPC sensitization. Indicated treatment: therapeutic diphenylcyclopropenone sensitization with weekly scalp DPC. The material was whole blood, obtained in connection with sensitization to the hapten diphenylcyclopropenone (DPC). The receptors shown here come from a woman aged 50 to 65 with alopecia areata. Some clones in this sample may be carry-over from other donors' samples.

The V call is TRBV7-2, the J call TRBJ1-5; D ambiguous. V lost 5 bases and J 4 bases, leaving 15 bases between the germline ends. In germline, CDR1 is SGHTA, CDR2 FQGNSA. This CDR3 is built from 15 residues. DNA for the CDR3: TGTGCCAGCAGCCCAGACCCCAGAGGAAATCAGCCCCAGCATTTT. This translates into CASSPDPRGNQPQHF.

Only a few counts were recorded for this clonotype. V gene TRBV3-1 combines with J gene TRBJ1-4; D perhaps matches TRBD1 (6 bases). CDR1 is LGHDT and CDR2 is YNNKEL in the germline V gene (reference sequence). The CDR3 length is 13 residues. V was trimmed by 7 bases and J by 6 bases, leaving 12 bases between them. This CDR3 reads CASTPAGDEKLFF. CDR3 nucleotides: TGTGCCAGCACCCCCGCAGGGGATGAAAAACTGTTTTTT.

This clonotype was seen at least ten times. The rearrangement links TRBV7-8 to TRBJ2-7; TRBD2 aligns across 10 bases. The CDR3 totals 14 residues. Losses at the gene ends were 7 bases for V and 4 bases for J; bases not matched to a gene: 7. Germline values: CDR1 SGHVS, CDR2 FQNEAQ. CDR3 nucleotides: TGTGCCAGCATACCCGGGACTAGCGTTTACGAGCAGTACTTC. The encoded protein is CASIPGTSVYEQYF.

V usage is TRBV6-6 and J usage is TRBJ2-1, with 11 bases that match TRBD1. The CDR3 consists of 15 residues. CDR1 MNHNY and CDR2 SVGAGI come from the germline V gene (reference sequence). V was pared by 5 bases and J by 5 bases, with 5 bases of the junction left unmatched. The DNA of the CDR3 is TGTGCCAGCAGTCCAAGGACAGGGGGCAACAATGAGCAGTTCTTC. This translates into CASSPRTGGNNEQFF.

The sample holds a few counts of this clonotype. The gene calls are TRBV6-1 and TRBJ2-7; D gene uncertain. The V gene lost 8 bases and the J gene lost 3 bases, with 17 bases spanning the gap. CDR3 length equals 14 residues. The germline V gene encodes CDR1 MNHNS and CDR2 SASEGT. The CDR3 is CASWVGQRFYEQYF. In nucleotides, the CDR3 is TGTGCCAGCTGGGTTGGTCAACGATTCTACGAGCAGTACTTC.

This clonotype has only a few counts. The chain recombines TRBV7-9 with TRBJ1-5; no definite D call. This CDR3 has 14 residues. CDR1 is SEHNR, CDR2 FQNEAQ, per germline (reference sequence). Trimming shortened V by 3 bases and J by 5 bases, and 11 bases separated the two germline ends. The CDR3 nucleotides read TGTGCCAGCAGCTTTAACAGCGGCGATCAGCCCCAGCATTTT. Translating gives CASSFNSGDQPQHF.

This clonotype was recorded many times. The chain joins TRBV29-1 to TRBJ1-5; 10 bases line up with TRBD1. Trimming at V came to 6 bases and at J to 1 base, leaving 0 bases not matched to a gene. The CDR3 consists of 13 residues. Per the germline V gene, CDR1 is SQVTM and CDR2 is ANQGSEA. CDR3 loop: CSVGQGSNQPQHF. Written as DNA, the CDR3 is TGCAGCGTGGGACAGGGGAGCAATCAGCCCCAGCATTTT.

This clonotype was recorded a few times. The J gene is TRBJ1-2, the V gene TRBV20-1; 10 nucleotides align to TRBD1. The germline V gene encodes CDR1 DFQATT and CDR2 SNEGSKA (reference sequence). The CDR3 consists of 15 residues. Trimming took 5 bases from V and 7 from J; bases not matched to a gene: 13. The CDR3 bases are TGCAGTGCTCAGGACAGGGGGGAAGCTACTTCTGGCTACACCTTC. Translated, it gives CSAQDRGEATSGYTF.